The 32 T cell receptor beta chains listed next were all sequenced from one sample in a study of blood T cell repertoires in COVID-19. Using immunoSEQ multiplex PCR, the repertoire was profiled, and TCRdb retains in-frame clones only, with some absent. This repertoire shows 110,000 or so clones, approximately 85% found once; its top ten account for 3.4%. Sequences were obtained from peripheral blood. The receptors were gathered from a man in his forties with acute or convalescent COVID-19.

The chain combines TRBV19 with TRBJ2-1; TRBD2 is a possible D gene (7 bases). There are 14 residues in the CDR3. V was cut by 3 bases and J by 6 bases, with 12 bases left in between. Germline V CDR1 and CDR2: LNHDA, SQIVND (reference sequence). The CDR3: CASSMGGGANEQFF. As DNA, the CDR3 is TGTGCCAGTAGTATGGGAGGGGGGGCCAATGAGCAGTTCTTC.

The J gene is TRBJ2-1, the V gene TRBV10-3; D perhaps matches TRBD2 (6 bases). The V end was cut by 3 bases, the J end by 7 bases, with 13 bases between. There are 14 residues in the CDR3. Germline V gene data show CDR1 as ENHRY and CDR2 as SYGVKD. DNA for the CDR3: TGTGCCATCAGTGACCCAAACGCGGGGAATGAGCAGTTCTTC. It translates to CAISDPNAGNEQFF.

The chain joins TRBV15 to TRBJ2-1, with TRBD1 matching over 7 bases. J gave up 5 bases and V 5 bases, and 18 bases lay outside the gene matches. The CDR3 totals 18 residues. Germline V gene sequence: CDR1 LNHNV, CDR2 YYDKDF (reference sequence). The CDR3 nucleotides read TGTGCCACCAGCGGCGGCGGGTATCCGGGACAGAGAAACAATGAGCAGTTCTTC. Encoded protein: CATSGGGYPGQRNNEQFF. The full variable domain, completed using reference TRBV15 and TRBJ2-1, is DAMVIQNPRYQVTQFGKPVTLSCSQTLNHNVMYWYQQKSSQAPKLLFHYYDKDFNNEADTPDNFQSRRPNTSFCFLDIRSPGLGDTAMYLCATSGGGYPGQRNNEQFFGPGTRLTVL.

The chain recombines TRBV6-6 with TRBJ2-3, with a possible D match to TRBD1 (5 bases). This CDR3 is 14 amino acids long. Germline assignment: CDR1 MNHNY and CDR2 SVGAGI (reference sequence). Trimming stripped 6 bases from V and 0 bases from J, with 10 bases between. CDR3 loop: CASRPDSSTDTQYF. DNA for the CDR3: TGTGCCAGCAGACCAGACAGCAGCACAGATACGCAGTATTTT.

The rearrangement links TRBV11-3 to TRBJ2-7; TRBD1 matches at 7 bases. Germline trimming cut 4 bases from V and 4 bases from J; bases unmatched to any gene: 10. The CDR3 spans 15 residues. Germline V lookup: CDR1 SGHNT, CDR2 YENEEA. CDR3 sequence: CASSSEPGQSYEQYF. CDR3 in DNA: TGTGCCAGCAGCTCAGAACCGGGACAGTCGTACGAGCAGTACTTC.

This clone showed up just a few times. The chain carries TRBV6-2 or TRBV6-3 and TRBJ1-3; 8 bases match TRBD1. Per germline, CDR1 MNHEY and CDR2 SVGEGT. V trimming: 6 bases; J trimming: 0 bases; junction bases outside the gene matches: 7. The CDR3 length is 16 residues. CDR3 sequence reads: CASSRTGLSSGNTIYF. CDR3 DNA sequence: TGTGCCAGCAGCCGGACAGGGCTGAGCTCTGGAAACACCATATATTTT.

The chain links TRBV9 to TRBJ2-3; 8 bases fit TRBD2. Germline trimming cut 2 bases from V and 3 bases from J; bases unmatched to any gene: 5. The CDR3 extends over 15 amino acids. CDR1 and CDR2 (germline): SGDLS, YYNGEE. CDR3 amino acids: CASSVRGAGTDTQYF. CDR3 bases: TGTGCCAGCAGCGTGCGGGGGGCCGGGACAGATACGCAGTATTTT.

The chain joins TRBV5-4 to TRBJ1-3, with TRBD1 as a possible D gene (5 bases). Germline loops: CDR1 SGHNT, CDR2 YYREEE (reference sequence). Deletions cut 5 bases from V and 0 bases from J, with 12 bases between. CDR3 size: 15 residues. CDR3 sequence: CASRIWGGSGNTIYF. CDR3 in DNA: TGTGCCAGCAGGATTTGGGGGGGCTCTGGAAACACCATATATTTT.

In its sample, this clone was seen once. V is TRBV3-1 (or the pseudogene TRBV3-2) and J is TRBJ1-2; TRBD1 agrees at 8 bases. After removal of 0 bases from V and 8 bases from J, the junction contained 5 bases not matched to a gene. The CDR3 contains 14 residues. Germline V gives CDR1 LGHDT, CDR2 YNNKEL (reference sequence). The CDR3 nucleotides read TGTGCCAGCAGCCAAGATGGAGCAGGGGGCGGCTACACCTTC. This gives the protein CASSQDGAGGGYTF.

The CDR3 coding sequence is TGTGCCAGCAGCTTAGGGCGGGACAGCCTCTACGAGCAGTACTTC. Protein: CASSLGRDSLYEQYF. V and J are TRBV7-2 and TRBJ2-7; D perhaps matches TRBD1 (7 bases). V shed 1 base and J shed 3 bases, with 13 bases lying between them. Germline V lookup: CDR1 SGHTA, CDR2 FQGNSA. The CDR3 loop spans 15 amino acids.

CDR3 protein: CATSDPGQGINYGYTF. The CDR3 region has the DNA TGTGCCACCAGTGATCCAGGACAGGGAATTAACTATGGCTACACCTTC. The chain is built from TRBV24-1 and TRBJ1-2; TRBD1 agrees at 8 bases. From germline, CDR1 is KGHDR and CDR2 SFDVKD. The CDR3 is 16 amino acids. The ends lost 3 bases at V and 1 base at J; junction bases unmatched: 6.

This clone was seen only a few times. The V call is TRBV12-3 or TRBV12-4, the J call TRBJ1-5; no clear D. With 6 bases removed from V and 4 bases from J, the gap between germline ends came to 10 bases. The CDR3 runs to 13 residues. The DNA for the CDR3 is TGTGCCAGCAGCCTCGGGGTAAATCAGCCCCAGCATTTT. This sequence encodes CASSLGVNQPQHF.

This clone was recorded once. The genes are TRBV21-1 and TRBJ2-1; whether TRBD1, the table's D call, matches the DNA was not checked. TRBV21-1 is given as a pseudogene. There are 16 residues in the CDR3. The CDR3 nucleotides read TGTGCCAGCAGCATGTCGACAGAGGAAGGGGACAAAGGCGGGTTCTTC. Translation gives CASSMSTEEGDKGGFF.

The chain employs TRBV3-1 (or the pseudogene TRBV3-2) and TRBJ2-5, with 8 nucleotides matching TRBD2. Germline values: CDR1 LGHDT, CDR2 YNNKEL (reference sequence). V was clipped by 3 bases and J by 9 bases; unmatched bases: 9. The CDR3 loop spans 14 amino acids. The CDR3 region is CASSHSGGGDPQYF. The CDR3, as DNA: TGTGCCAGCAGCCATTCGGGAGGGGGGGATCCCCAGTACTTC.

The J gene is TRBJ2-3, the V gene TRBV6-1; possibly TRBD1 for D (7 bases). The CDR3 has 15 amino acids. Germline CDR1 and CDR2: MNHNS and SASEGT. The V end was cut by 2 bases, the J end by 4 bases, with 13 bases between. The CDR3 bases are TGTGCCAGCAGTGAATCTGGAGGGGGCGCAGATACGCAGTATTTT. Protein sequence: CASSESGGGADTQYF.

The chain combines TRBV2 with TRBJ2-3, with D possibly matching TRBD1 (6 bases). The germline CDR1 and CDR2 sequences are SNHLY and FYNNEI. The length of the CDR3 is 15 residues. Trimming pared 6 bases from V and 4 bases from J, leaving 17 bases between. CDR3 sequence reads: CASRTHQGYADTQYF. Written as DNA, the CDR3 is TGTGCCAGCAGGACCCATCAGGGGTACGCAGATACGCAGTATTTT. Together with reference TRBV2 and TRBJ2-3, the CDR3 gives the full variable domain: EPEVTQTPSHQVTQMGQEVILRCVPISNHLYFYWYRQILGQKVEFLVSFYNNEISEKSEIFDDQFSVERPDGSNFTLKIRSTKLEDSAMYFCASRTHQGYADTQYFGPGTRLTVL.

V and J are TRBV6-6 and TRBJ1-2; tentative D call: TRBD1 (6 bases). Germline loops: CDR1 MNHNY, CDR2 SVGAGI (reference sequence). Trimming shortened V by 2 bases and J by 4 bases, and 11 bases separated the two germline ends. The CDR3 consists of 14 residues. As DNA, the CDR3 is TGTGCCAGCAGTTACACTTTGGACAGCTATGGCTACACCTTC. Protein product: CASSYTLDSYGYTF.

The V call is TRBV20-1, the J call TRBJ2-7, with D tentatively TRBD1 (6 bases). CDR3 length: 11 residues. Trimming pared 5 bases from V and 4 bases from J, leaving 9 bases between. Germline V gene data show CDR1 as DFQATT and CDR2 as SNEGSKA (reference sequence). The CDR3 coding sequence is TGCAGTGCTGAGGGGGTTTACGAGCAGTACTTC. Amino acid sequence: CSAEGVYEQYF.

Here the CDR3 reads CASSQLSGGYWEQYF. The CDR3 DNA reads TGCGCCAGCAGCCAATTAAGCGGGGGATACTGGGAGCAGTACTTC. The chain uses TRBV5-1 and TRBJ2-7, with 8 bases matching TRBD2. CDR1 is SGHRS and CDR2 is YFSETQ in the germline V gene. The CDR3 consists of 15 residues. Trimming took 4 bases from V and 7 from J; bases not matched to a gene: 13.

The chain carries TRBV5-5 and TRBJ1-2; TRBD1 is a possible D gene (6 bases). The CDR3 consists of 16 residues. Germline V CDR1 and CDR2: SGHKS, YYEKEE (reference sequence). V was shortened by 1 base and J by 1 base, with 14 bases between the two germline ends. The CDR3 DNA sequence: TGTGCCAGCAGCTTGCTCGGCAGGGGAAGTAACTATGGCTACACCTTC. Protein: CASSLLGRGSNYGYTF.

This clone appeared a few times. V and J are TRBV7-2 and TRBJ2-7; 7 positions agree with TRBD1. CDR1 SGHTA and CDR2 FQGNSA come from the germline V gene. The V and J ends lost 3 bases and 6 bases, in that order; junction bases with no gene match: 8. The CDR3 length is 14 residues. This CDR3 reads CASSFGQDASEQYF. The DNA for the CDR3 is TGTGCCAGCAGCTTCGGACAGGACGCCTCCGAGCAGTACTTC.

This chain uses TRBV7-9 with TRBJ2-1; 13 bases line up with TRBD2. Germline V CDR1 and CDR2: SEHNR, FQNEAQ (reference sequence). The CDR3 loop spans 15 amino acids. With 5 bases clipped from V and 12 bases from J, the junction kept 10 bases outside the gene matches. CDR3 in amino acids: CASSPTSGGALVQFF. The CDR3 DNA reads as TGTGCCAGCAGCCCTACTAGCGGGGGGGCCCTTGTGCAGTTCTTC. Using reference TRBV7-9 and TRBJ2-1 for the parts outside the CDR3, the full variable domain is DTGVSQNPRHKITKRGQNVTFRCDPISEHNRLYWYRQTLGQGPEFLTYFQNEAQLEKSRLLSDRFSAERPKGSFSTLEIQRTEQGDSAMYLCASSPTSGGALVQFFGPGTRLTVL.

The chain has TRBV5-1 and TRBJ2-7; TRBD2 matches at 11 bases. After removal of 0 bases from V and 7 bases from J, the junction contained 12 bases not matched to a gene. From germline, CDR1 is SGHRS and CDR2 YFSETQ. The CDR3 spans 17 residues. CDR3 loop: CASSLELAGGPAGEQYF. CDR3 coding DNA: TGCGCCAGCAGCTTGGAGCTAGCGGGGGGACCGGCGGGAGAGCAGTACTTC.

The chain employs TRBV5-1 and TRBJ1-2; 8 bases line up with TRBD1. Germline-derived CDR1 and CDR2 are SGHRS and YFSETQ. The CDR3 is made up of 19 amino acids. The V and J ends lost 4 bases and 2 bases, in that order; junction bases with no gene match: 19. CDR3 in amino acids: CASSPSSGTMGQENYGYTF. As DNA, the CDR3 is TGCGCCAGCAGCCCGTCCTCGGGGACAATGGGACAGGAGAACTATGGCTACACCTTC.

This chain connects TRBV2 to TRBJ2-3; 7 bases agree with TRBD2. Germline V gene lookup returns CDR1 SNHLY and CDR2 FYNNEI. CDR3 size: 14 residues. The trim removed 6 bases at V and 5 bases at J, leaving 8 bases unmatched. CDR3 sequence (DNA): TGTGCCAGCAGCCCGGTCTGGGAGGGAGATACGCAGTATTTT. Translation gives CASSPVWEGDTQYF.

The chain is built from TRBV7-2 and TRBJ2-5; possibly TRBD1 for D (6 bases). Germline values: CDR1 SGHTA, CDR2 FQGNSA. CDR3 size: 13 residues. V was trimmed by 2 bases and J by 5 bases, leaving 9 bases between them. CDR3 region: CASSLSQGETQYF. CDR3 nucleotides: TGTGCCAGCAGCTTATCGCAGGGGGAGACCCAGTACTTC.

The chain combines TRBV12-3 or TRBV12-4 with TRBJ1-1; weak D call: TRBD1 (6 bases). Trimming removed 8 bases from V and 0 bases from J, with 10 bases in between. The CDR3 spans 13 residues. The CDR3, as DNA: TGTGCCAGCTCGGGACATCTGAACACTGAAGCTTTCTTT. The encoded protein is CASSGHLNTEAFF.

This sequence joins TRBV7-2 and TRBJ1-1; D gene unclear. The V gene lost 5 bases and the J gene lost 1 base, with 20 bases spanning the gap. Germline CDR1 SGHTA, CDR2 FQGNSA. The CDR3 has 17 amino acids. The CDR3 nucleotides are TGTGCCAGCAGCCTGTGGAACGTGGGCGCGGGGAACACTGAAGCTTTCTTT. This codes for CASSLWNVGAGNTEAFF.

This chain links TRBV19 with TRBJ1-1; TRBD1 matches at 7 bases. Germline V gives CDR1 LNHDA, CDR2 SQIVND (reference sequence). The CDR3 covers 14 residues. The junction had 7 bases not matched to a gene; V was cut back by 4 bases and J by 5 bases. The CDR3 coding sequence is TGTGCCAGTAGTACAGGGGGGTTAATGACTGAAGCTTTCTTT. Its protein product is CASSTGGLMTEAFF.

The J gene is TRBJ2-3, the V gene TRBV9, with 10 positions matching TRBD2. CDR3 size: 17 residues. CDR1 is SGDLS and CDR2 is YYNGEE in the germline V gene. V shed 3 bases, J shed 6 bases, and the junction held 13 bases outside the gene matches. The CDR3 nucleotides read TGTGCCAGCAGCGGGAGGGTAGCGGGGGGCCCGGGGGATACGCAGTATTTT. It is translated as CASSGRVAGGPGDTQYF. Supplemented by reference TRBV9 and TRBJ2-3, the full variable domain reads DSGVTQTPKHLITATGQRVTLRCSPRSGDLSVYWYQQSLDQGLQFLIQYYNGEERAKGNILERFSAQQFPDLHSELNLSSLELGDSALYFCASSGRVAGGPGDTQYFGPGTRLTVL.

The genes are TRBV20-1 and TRBJ2-3, with 10 bases identical to TRBD2. V lost 4 bases and J lost 1; bases outside the gene matches: 5. Germline CDR1 DFQATT, CDR2 SNEGSKA (reference sequence). The CDR3 is made up of 15 amino acids. The CDR3 sequence is CSATESGGGTDTQYF. CDR3 DNA sequence: TGCAGTGCTACTGAAAGCGGGGGGGGCACAGATACGCAGTATTTT.

V and J are TRBV7-2 and TRBJ2-3; 9 nucleotides align to TRBD2. CDR1 and CDR2 (germline): SGHTA, FQGNSA. The trim removed 3 bases at V and 3 bases at J, leaving 4 bases unmatched. CDR3 length: 15 amino acids. CDR3 sequence: CASSLAGGATDTQYF. As DNA, the CDR3 is TGTGCCAGCAGCTTGGCGGGGGGGGCGACAGATACGCAGTATTTT.